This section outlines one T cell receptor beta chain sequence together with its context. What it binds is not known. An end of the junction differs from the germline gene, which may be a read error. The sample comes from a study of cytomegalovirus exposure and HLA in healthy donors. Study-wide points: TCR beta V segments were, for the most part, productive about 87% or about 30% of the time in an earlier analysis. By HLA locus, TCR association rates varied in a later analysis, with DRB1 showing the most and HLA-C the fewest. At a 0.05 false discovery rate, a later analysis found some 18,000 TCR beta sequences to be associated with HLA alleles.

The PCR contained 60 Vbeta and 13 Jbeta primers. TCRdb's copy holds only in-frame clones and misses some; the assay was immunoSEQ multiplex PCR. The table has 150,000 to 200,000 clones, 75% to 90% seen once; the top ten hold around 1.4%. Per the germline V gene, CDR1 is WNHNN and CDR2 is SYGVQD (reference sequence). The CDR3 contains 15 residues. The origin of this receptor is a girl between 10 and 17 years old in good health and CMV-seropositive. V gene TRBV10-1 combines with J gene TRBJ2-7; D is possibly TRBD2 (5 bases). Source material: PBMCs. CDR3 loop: CASSESGQRPYGQYF. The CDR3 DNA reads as TGCGCCAGCAGTGAATCGGGCCAGCGGCCCTACGGGCAGTACTTC.